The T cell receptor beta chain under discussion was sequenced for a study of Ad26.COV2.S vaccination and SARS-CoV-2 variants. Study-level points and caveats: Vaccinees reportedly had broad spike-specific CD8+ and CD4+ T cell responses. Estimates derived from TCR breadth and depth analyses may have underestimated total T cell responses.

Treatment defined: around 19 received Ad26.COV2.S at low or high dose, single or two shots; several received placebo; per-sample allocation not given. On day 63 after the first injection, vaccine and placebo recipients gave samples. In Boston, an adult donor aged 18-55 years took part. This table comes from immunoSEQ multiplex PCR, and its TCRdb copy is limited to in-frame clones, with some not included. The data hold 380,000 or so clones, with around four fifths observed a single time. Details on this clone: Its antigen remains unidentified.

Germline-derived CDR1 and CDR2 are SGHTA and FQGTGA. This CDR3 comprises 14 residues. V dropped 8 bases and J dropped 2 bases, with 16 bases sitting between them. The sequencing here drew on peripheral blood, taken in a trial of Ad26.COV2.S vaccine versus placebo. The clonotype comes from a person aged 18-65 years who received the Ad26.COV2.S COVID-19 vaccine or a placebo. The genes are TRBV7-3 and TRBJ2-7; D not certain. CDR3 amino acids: CASAVGTATYEQYF. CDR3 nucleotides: TGTGCCAGCGCCGTGGGAACAGCGACCTACGAGCAGTACTTC.